This TCR beta chain originates from a study of T cell responses to AZD1222 COVID-19 vaccine. Using immunoSEQ multiplex PCR, the repertoire was profiled, and TCRdb retains in-frame clones only, with some absent. The top ten hold 17% of the sample, which has about 120,000 clones, about 86% seen once. The J segment lost 8 bases and the V segment lost 6 bases, leaving 7 bases of the junction unmatched. The CDR3 spans 12 residues. Germline V gene sequence: CDR1 SQVTM, CDR2 ANQGSEA. Sample: peripheral blood, taken 28 days after the second AZD1222 dose. The source is an adult who received the AZD1222 COVID-19 vaccine. This chain uses TRBV29-1 with TRBJ1-2; 9 positions agree with TRBD1. CDR3 in amino acids: CSVPQGAKGYTF. The CDR3, as DNA: TGCAGCGTCCCACAGGGGGCTAAAGGCTACACCTTC.